The 26 T cell receptor beta chains below all came from one sample that was sequenced in a study of radiation and T cells in renal cell carcinoma. The data were produced by immunoSEQ multiplex PCR, yet TCRdb's version contains in-frame clones alone and is incomplete. The table includes tens of thousands of clones, 70% to 85% detected once. As to time point: baseline pretreatment blood. Documented treatment: 15 Gy SBRT to primary tumor, nephrectomy 4 weeks later. Source: blood, taken from a patient whose treatment included radiotherapy and nephrectomy. These TCRs come from a man aged 55 to 70 with renal cell carcinoma.

The V and J genes are TRBV2 and TRBJ2-7, with TRBD2 identical over 11 bases. The CDR3 consists of 15 residues. Germline V CDR1 and CDR2: SNHLY, FYNNEI. The junction had 3 bases not matched to a gene; V was cut back by 4 bases and J by 1 base. The CDR3 sequence: CASSVRLAGSYEQYF. Written as DNA, the CDR3 is TGTGCCAGCAGTGTCCGACTAGCGGGGTCCTACGAGCAGTACTTC.

The chain joins TRBV6-5 to TRBJ1-2; tentatively, D is TRBD1 (5 bases). This CDR3 has 15 residues. V was shortened by 6 bases and J by 0 bases, with 14 bases between the two germline ends. Per germline, CDR1 MNHEY and CDR2 SVGAGI. The CDR3 DNA sequence: TGTGCCAGCAGCCCTACTCAGGGAGCTAACTATGGCTACACCTTC. Translation gives CASSPTQGANYGYTF.

The CDR3, as DNA: TGTGCCAGCAGCGATTCCCTTCTTGCGGGAGGAAGCACAGATACGCAGTATTTT. Residues: CASSDSLLAGGSTDTQYF. This chain joins TRBV7-2 and TRBJ2-3; 8 nucleotides match TRBD2. CDR1 is SGHTA, CDR2 FQGNSA, per germline. The CDR3 contains 18 residues. V shed 5 bases and J 0 bases; nucleotides not matched to a gene: 13.

The rearrangement links TRBV11-1 to TRBJ2-5, with D tentatively TRBD2 (5 bases). CDR1 SGHAT and CDR2 FQDESV come from the germline V gene (reference sequence). V dropped 0 bases and J dropped 5 bases, with 13 bases sitting between them. The CDR3 consists of 15 residues. The CDR3: CASSLARASGETQYF. The CDR3 nucleotides are TGTGCCAGCAGCTTAGCGAGGGCCAGTGGGGAGACCCAGTACTTC.

V is TRBV11-2 and J is TRBJ2-2; perhaps TRBD1 as D (5 bases). The CDR3 length is 15 residues. CDR1 SGHAT and CDR2 FQNNGV come from the germline V gene. V was pared by 3 bases and J by 4 bases, with 12 bases between. As DNA, the CDR3 is TGTGCCAGCAGCTTCGGATGGGGCGTCACCGGGGAGCTGTTTTTT. Its protein product is CASSFGWGVTGELFF.

CDR3 in DNA: TGTGCCAGTAGTATGACAGGAGGTCACACTGAAGCTTTCTTT. It is translated as CASSMTGGHTEAFF. The chain joins TRBV19 to TRBJ1-1; possibly TRBD1 for D (6 bases). In germline, CDR1 is LNHDA, CDR2 SQIVND (reference sequence). The CDR3 length is 14 residues. V gave up 3 bases and J gave up 3 bases, with 11 bases separating them.

This clone appeared a few times. This CDR3 is CAHISGGVGNTEAFF. Here the CDR3 DNA reads TGTGCCCACATATCGGGAGGGGTGGGGAACACTGAAGCTTTCTTT. V usage is TRBV30 and J usage is TRBJ1-1, with a possible D match to TRBD1 (5 bases). This CDR3 is 15 amino acids long. Germline V gene lookup returns CDR1 GTSNPN and CDR2 SVGIG (reference sequence). Trimming took off 8 bases at V and 1 base at J, with 20 bases between the two ends.

This chain connects TRBV27 to TRBJ2-1; a possible D gene is TRBD1 (5 bases). Germline CDR1 is MNHEY and CDR2 is SMNVEV (reference sequence). The ends were cut back, 3 bases at V and 2 bases at J, with 11 bases in the middle. The CDR3 length is 15 residues. As DNA, the CDR3 is TGTGCCAGCAGTTTGTTAGGGGCTACCTACAATGAGCAGTTCTTC. Protein sequence: CASSLLGATYNEQFF.

The DNA for the CDR3 is TGCGCCAGCAGCCAAGGTCCAGGGGACCTTAAAACCTACGAGCAGTACTTC. It specifies CASSQGPGDLKTYEQYF. The chain recombines TRBV4-1 with TRBJ2-7, with D possibly being TRBD1 (6 bases). Per the germline V gene, CDR1 is MGHRA and CDR2 is YSYEKL. The V and J ends lost 1 base and 2 bases respectively, with 18 bases between them. The CDR3 covers 17 residues.

This clone has a count of ten or more. The V call is TRBV6-5, the J call TRBJ1-1, with D perhaps matching TRBD1 (6 bases). Germline V lookup: CDR1 MNHEY, CDR2 SVGAGI. The CDR3 length is 15 residues. Trimming removed 6 bases from V and 3 bases from J, with 17 bases in between. CDR3 in DNA: TGTGCCAGCAGCCCCCCCAGGGGCGGGGACACTGAAGCTTTCTTT. It specifies CASSPPRGGDTEAFF.

V usage is TRBV6-6 and J usage is TRBJ2-3; 9 bases are shared with TRBD2. Germline loops: CDR1 MNHNY, CDR2 SVGAGI (reference sequence). The junction had 1 base not matched to a gene; V was cut back by 3 bases and J by 0 bases. This CDR3 region has 15 residues. For the CDR3, the DNA is TGTGCCAGCAGTTATAGCGGGAGTAGCACAGATACGCAGTATTTT. Translating it yields CASSYSGSSTDTQYF.

Comment on this clone: One end of the junction fails to match germline, which may point to a read error. Other DNA sequences in the sample encode the same CDR3. The V and J genes are TRBV20-1 and TRBJ1-2; D is unresolved. This CDR3 spans 10 amino acids. Germline V gene data show CDR1 as DFQATT and CDR2 as SNEGSKA (reference sequence). The CDR3 loop is CSASYKPTSF. The CDR3 DNA sequence: TGCAGCGCGAGTTACAAACCTACATCCTTC.

The chain employs TRBV5-4 and TRBJ2-7; D is possibly TRBD1 (5 bases). This CDR3 is 15 amino acids long. Trimming removed 0 bases at V and 0 bases at J, with 10 bases between. Germline lookup yields CDR1 SGHNT and CDR2 YYREEE (reference sequence). CDR3 sequence: CASSLGGWSSYEQYF. CDR3 sequence (DNA): TGTGCCAGCAGCTTGGGGGGCTGGAGCTCCTACGAGCAGTACTTC.

V and J are TRBV5-1 and TRBJ2-7; no clear D gene. The CDR3 length is 15 residues. From germline, CDR1 is SGHRS and CDR2 YFSETQ. Trimming took off 4 bases at V and 0 bases at J, with 14 bases between the two ends. The CDR3 sequence is CASSNPGRFSYEQYF. For the CDR3, the DNA is TGCGCCAGCAGCAACCCTGGACGGTTCTCCTACGAGCAGTACTTC. Based on the CDR3 plus reference TRBV5-1 and TRBJ2-7, the full variable domain is KAGVTQTPRYLIKTRGQQVTLSCSPISGHRSVSWYQQTPGQGLQFLFEYFSETQRNKGNFPGRFSGRQFSNSRSEMNVSTLELGDSALYLCASSNPGRFSYEQYFGPGTRLTVT.

The chain links TRBV29-1 to TRBJ2-3; D is ambiguous. The CDR3 runs to 12 residues. The germline V and J ends were trimmed by 7 bases and 0 bases, with 8 bases remaining between them. Germline CDR1 reads SQVTM; CDR2 reads ANQGSEA. The CDR3 bases are TGCAGCGGCCTTGTGAGCACAGATACGCAGTATTTT. Protein sequence: CSGLVSTDTQYF.

The CDR3 spells CASSFREYYEQYF. CDR3 DNA sequence: TGTGCCAGCAGTTTTAGGGAGTACTACGAGCAGTACTTC. The chain combines TRBV28 with TRBJ2-7, with a possible D match to TRBD2 (5 bases). Trimming shortened V by 3 bases and J by 3 bases, and 9 bases separated the two germline ends. The CDR3 consists of 13 residues. The germline V gene encodes CDR1 MDHEN and CDR2 SYDVKM.

This clone was counted a single time. This chain links TRBV28 with TRBJ2-7; no clear D. Trimming took off 2 bases at V and 5 bases at J, with 7 bases between the two ends. Per the germline V gene, CDR1 is MDHEN and CDR2 is SYDVKM. This CDR3 comprises 12 residues. The CDR3 DNA reads TGTGCCAGCAGTTTAGGCCGAAACGAGCAGTACTTC. Protein: CASSLGRNEQYF.

This clone was seen a few times. This rearrangement joins TRBV27 to TRBJ1-2; the D is unclear. Germline V gene lookup returns CDR1 MNHEY and CDR2 SMNVEV (reference sequence). V lost 0 bases and J lost 4, with 6 bases in between. This CDR3 is 13 amino acids long. The CDR3, as DNA: TGTGCCAGCAGTTTATCGCTTGGCTATGGCTACACCTTC. Its translation: CASSLSLGYGYTF.

This clone appeared once. The V and J genes are TRBV6-1 and TRBJ2-2; 7 bases match TRBD2. The CDR3 runs to 16 residues. The germline V gene encodes CDR1 MNHNS and CDR2 SASEGT. V gave up 4 bases and J gave up 0 bases; unmatched junction bases: 5. The CDR3: CASSGERGANTGELFF. The CDR3 region has the DNA TGTGCCAGCAGTGGGGAGCGGGGAGCGAACACCGGGGAGCTGTTTTTT.

J is TRBJ2-3 and V is TRBV7-9, with 8 nucleotides matching TRBD2. CDR1 is SEHNR and CDR2 is FQNEAQ in the germline V gene (reference sequence). V dropped 0 bases and J dropped 0; count of bases not matched to a gene: 5. The CDR3 has 17 amino acids. The CDR3 sequence is CASSLAITSGSTDTQYF. DNA of the CDR3: TGTGCCAGCAGCTTAGCGATAACTAGCGGTAGCACAGATACGCAGTATTTT. Variable domain in full (rest from reference TRBV7-9 and TRBJ2-3): DTGVSQNPRHKITKRGQNVTFRCDPISEHNRLYWYRQTLGQGPEFLTYFQNEAQLEKSRLLSDRFSAERPKGSFSTLEIQRTEQGDSAMYLCASSLAITSGSTDTQYFGPGTRLTVL.

In its sample, this clone was seen once. The chain carries TRBV19 and TRBJ2-7, with TRBD1 matching 10 bases. CDR3 length: 14 residues. Germline V gene sequence: CDR1 LNHDA, CDR2 SQIVND (reference sequence). V dropped 7 bases and J dropped 1; count of bases not matched to a gene: 4. CDR3 amino acids: CASTRDRGSYEQYF. For the CDR3, the DNA is TGTGCCAGTACCCGGGACAGGGGTTCCTACGAGCAGTACTTC.

V and J are TRBV5-8 and TRBJ2-7, with 7 bases lining up with TRBD1. The CDR3 length is 15 residues. With V trimmed by 6 bases and J by 2 bases, 11 bases remained unmatched. CDR1 and CDR2 (germline): SGHTS, YDEGEE. The CDR3 bases are TGTGCCAGCACCCAGGGGGTCGTACTAGCCTACGAGCAGTACTTC. Residues: CASTQGVVLAYEQYF.

The chain joins TRBV18 to TRBJ2-7; TRBD2 aligns across 8 bases. Germline assignment: CDR1 KGHSH and CDR2 LQKENI. This CDR3 contains 15 residues. V lost 6 bases, J lost 4 bases, and 11 bases stayed unmatched. In DNA, the CDR3 is TGTGCCAGCTCCCCTGGGGTAGCGGGACGGTACGAGCAGTACTTC. Translating gives CASSPGVAGRYEQYF.

The chain employs TRBV4-3 and TRBJ1-2, with 7 bases matching TRBD1. This CDR3 spans 15 amino acids. Germline assignment: CDR1 LGHNA and CDR2 YSLEER. V trimming: 3 bases; J trimming: 4 bases; junction bases outside the gene matches: 8. The CDR3 here is CASSHPGQTIYGYTF. In DNA form, the CDR3 reads TGCGCCAGCAGCCACCCGGGACAGACGATCTATGGCTACACCTTC.

The gene calls are TRBV2 and TRBJ1-4; D gene uncertain. The CDR3 spans 15 residues. From germline, CDR1 is SNHLY and CDR2 FYNNEI. The V end lost 6 bases, the J end lost 0 bases, and 11 bases lay between the germline ends. The DNA for the CDR3 is TGTGCCAGCAGACGGACGGATGCAACTAATGAAAAACTGTTTTTT. Translating it yields CASRRTDATNEKLFF.

The chain uses TRBV27 and TRBJ2-1; D not resolved. The V gene's germline CDR1 is MNHEY and CDR2 SMNVEV (reference sequence). The CDR3 sequence is 11 residues long. V dropped 8 bases and J dropped 4 bases, with 6 bases sitting between them. CDR3 sequence reads: CASRRYNEQFF. The CDR3 region has the DNA TGTGCCAGCCGCAGGTACAATGAGCAGTTCTTC.